The next 29 T cell receptor beta chains were all read from a single sample in a study of blood T cell repertoires in COVID-19. Assay used: immunoSEQ multiplex PCR; TCRdb lists only in-frame clones, some missing. Of fewer than 200,000 clones listed, around 87% were seen once; the top ten hold around 2.5%. Sequenced sample: peripheral blood. These receptors all stem from a man aged 35-49 years with active or convalescent COVID-19.

This chain uses TRBV11-2 with TRBJ2-2; D not resolved. The V end lost 6 bases, the J end lost 1 base, and 12 bases lay between the germline ends. This CDR3 spans 15 amino acids. The V gene's germline CDR1 is SGHAT and CDR2 FQNNGV. The CDR3 is CASSLLYRNTGELFF. In DNA form, the CDR3 reads TGTGCCAGCAGTTTATTATACAGGAACACCGGGGAGCTGTTTTTT.

CDR3 nucleotides: TGTGCCAGCAGTCCGCGGGACAGGGGGCGCGGTGGCTACACCTTC. Amino acid sequence: CASSPRDRGRGGYTF. This chain links TRBV28 with TRBJ1-2; 12 bases map to TRBD1. Germline lookup yields CDR1 MDHEN and CDR2 SYDVKM. V dropped 5 bases and J dropped 7; count of bases not matched to a gene: 8. This CDR3 comprises 15 residues.

This clone appeared a few times. This chain joins TRBV5-4 and TRBJ2-3; a weak D match, TRBD1 (5 bases). Germline V gives CDR1 SGHNT, CDR2 YYREEE (reference sequence). There are 14 residues in the CDR3. Trimming left V 4 bases short and J 2 bases short, with 11 bases between. This CDR3 reads CASSTDRYTDTQYF. Written as DNA, the CDR3 is TGTGCCAGCAGCACCGACAGATACACAGATACGCAGTATTTT.

The V gene is TRBV6-5, the J gene TRBJ1-2, with a tentative D call TRBD1 (6 bases). The germline V gene encodes CDR1 MNHEY and CDR2 SVGAGI. V gave up 8 bases and J gave up 8 bases, with 21 bases separating them. CDR3 length: 14 amino acids. The CDR3 coding sequence is TGTGCCAGCGCCCCTCAACTACAGGGCGGCGGCTACACCTTC. As protein: CASAPQLQGGGYTF.

This clone was recorded once. This chain joins TRBV6-1 and TRBJ1-3; a possible D gene is TRBD1 (5 bases). Germline CDR1 and CDR2: MNHNS and SASEGT. V gave up 1 base and J gave up 0 bases, with 13 bases separating them. The CDR3 runs 17 residues. The CDR3 protein is CASSEVGHPGSGNTIYF. DNA of the CDR3: TGTGCCAGCAGTGAAGTAGGACACCCGGGCTCTGGAAACACCATATATTTT.

The V and J genes are TRBV29-1 and TRBJ1-2, with D tentatively TRBD1 (6 bases). This CDR3 has 12 residues. CDR1 is SQVTM, CDR2 ANQGSEA, per germline. Trimming stripped 1 base from V and 5 bases from J, with 8 bases between. As DNA, the CDR3 is TGCAGCGTTGAAGGCAGGGGATATGGCTACACCTTC. Amino acid sequence: CSVEGRGYGYTF.

CDR3 residues: CASSYSGQAIDGYTF. CDR3 coding DNA: TGTGCCAGCAGTTACTCAGGACAGGCCATTGATGGCTACACCTTC. The rearrangement joins TRBV6-6 to TRBJ1-2, with 7 bases identical to TRBD1. Germline-derived CDR1 and CDR2 are MNHNY and SVGAGI (reference sequence). The V segment lost 0 bases and the J segment 6 bases; nucleotides outside the gene matches: 7. This CDR3 region has 15 residues.

V is TRBV30 and J is TRBJ1-5, with 11 bases identical to TRBD1. Trimming cost V 1 base and J 6 bases; bases outside gene matches: 2. Germline V lookup: CDR1 GTSNPN, CDR2 SVGIG (reference sequence). This CDR3 is built from 14 residues. The CDR3 sequence is CAWSGDRGSQPQHF. As DNA, the CDR3 is TGTGCCTGGAGTGGGGACAGGGGGAGTCAGCCCCAGCATTTT.

This clone was counted a few times. This chain joins TRBV9 and TRBJ1-3; no reliable D call. This CDR3 contains 15 residues. Trimming took off 4 bases at V and 0 bases at J, with 11 bases between the two ends. CDR1 and CDR2 from the germline V gene are SGDLS and YYNGEE. The CDR3, as DNA: TGTGCCAGCAGCCCAAACACCGTCTCTGGAAACACCATATATTTT. This sequence encodes CASSPNTVSGNTIYF. Supplemented by reference TRBV9 and TRBJ1-3, the full variable domain reads DSGVTQTPKHLITATGQRVTLRCSPRSGDLSVYWYQQSLDQGLQFLIQYYNGEERAKGNILERFSAQQFPDLHSELNLSSLELGDSALYFCASSPNTVSGNTIYFGEGSWLTVV.

The chain links TRBV28 to TRBJ2-3; D is undetermined. CDR3 length: 11 amino acids. The V gene's germline CDR1 is MDHEN and CDR2 SYDVKM. Deletions cut 4 bases from V and 6 bases from J, with 5 bases between. CDR3 sequence: CASSSFDTQYF. As DNA, the CDR3 is TGTGCCAGCAGTTCCTTTGATACGCAGTATTTT. The full variable domain, rest sourced from reference TRBV28 and TRBJ2-3, is DVKVTQSSRYLVKRTGEKVFLECVQDMDHENMFWYRQDPGLGLRLIYFSYDVKMKEKGDIPEGYSVSREKKERFSLILESASTNQTSMYLCASSSFDTQYFGPGTRLTVL.

This clone was seen once. The rearrangement uses TRBV11-3 and TRBJ2-2; 10 positions agree with TRBD2. Germline trimming cut 7 bases from V and 5 bases from J; bases unmatched to any gene: 10. Germline V gene lookup returns CDR1 SGHNT and CDR2 YENEEA. The CDR3 runs to 16 residues. CDR3 amino acids: CASKHRASGGTGELFF. Here the CDR3 DNA reads TGTGCCAGCAAGCATCGGGCTAGCGGGGGAACCGGGGAGCTGTTTTTT.

The chain combines TRBV30 with TRBJ2-3; weak D call: TRBD2 (6 bases). V was shortened by 1 base and J by 1 base, with 18 bases between the two germline ends. Per germline, CDR1 GTSNPN and CDR2 SVGIG (reference sequence). There are 17 residues in the CDR3. The CDR3 bases are TGTGCCTGGAGTGATTGGAGGGCACGCTCAGGCACAGATACGCAGTATTTT. Residues: CAWSDWRARSGTDTQYF.

The gene calls are TRBV28 and TRBJ1-2; D is possibly TRBD1 (5 bases). Deletions cut 2 bases from V and 7 bases from J, with 14 bases between. CDR1 and CDR2 from the germline V gene are MDHEN and SYDVKM. The CDR3 runs to 14 residues. The CDR3 spells CASSLKGSLSGYTF. For the CDR3, the DNA is TGTGCCAGCAGTTTAAAGGGGTCTTTGAGTGGCTACACCTTC.

The J gene is TRBJ1-1, the V gene TRBV5-1; 7 bases fit TRBD1. Germline V CDR1 and CDR2: SGHRS, YFSETQ. The CDR3 sequence is 13 residues long. V lost 4 bases, J lost 6 bases, and 6 bases stayed unmatched. CDR3 nucleotides: TGCGCCAGCAGCCGGGTAGGGGGCTCTGAAGCTTTCTTT. Its translation is CASSRVGGSEAFF.

The chain is built from TRBV21-1 and TRBJ2-3; the D segment call TRBD1 is taken from the table without a DNA check. TRBV21-1 is noted as a pseudogene. The CDR3 totals 12 residues. The DNA for the CDR3 is TGTGCCAAAGGACAGGGCGTGAATACGCAGTATTTT. Translating it yields CAKGQGVNTQYF.

V is TRBV5-1 and J is TRBJ1-6; unclear D gene. V was trimmed by 0 bases and J by 5 bases, leaving 9 bases between them. The CDR3 extends over 15 amino acids. In germline, CDR1 is SGHRS, CDR2 YFSETQ. CDR3 residues: CASSLDRPDNSPLHF. Written as DNA, the CDR3 is TGCGCCAGCAGCTTGGACAGACCCGATAATTCACCCCTCCACTTT.

This CDR3 is CASSFQGTQETQYF. CDR3 coding DNA: TGTGCCAGCAGTTTCCAGGGTACCCAAGAGACCCAGTACTTC. This chain joins TRBV6-6 and TRBJ2-5; TRBD1 is a possible D gene (5 bases). CDR1 and CDR2 (germline): MNHNY, SVGAGI (reference sequence). The CDR3 consists of 14 residues. With 4 bases removed from V and 1 base from J, the gap between germline ends came to 10 bases.

This sequence joins TRBV5-1 and TRBJ1-1; D gene unclear. Germline assignment: CDR1 SGHRS and CDR2 YFSETQ. This CDR3 comprises 13 residues. Trimming removed 0 bases at V and 4 bases at J, with 7 bases between. CDR3 protein: CASSLAGSTEAFF. In nucleotides, the CDR3 is TGCGCCAGCAGCTTGGCTGGGAGCACTGAAGCTTTCTTT. Variable domain in full (rest from reference TRBV5-1 and TRBJ1-1): KAGVTQTPRYLIKTRGQQVTLSCSPISGHRSVSWYQQTPGQGLQFLFEYFSETQRNKGNFPGRFSGRQFSNSRSEMNVSTLELGDSALYLCASSLAGSTEAFFGQGTRLTVV.

The gene calls are TRBV7-9 and TRBJ1-1; D remains unclear. V shed 2 bases and J shed 6 bases, with 10 bases lying between them. This CDR3 has 13 amino acids. Germline V gene data show CDR1 as SEHNR and CDR2 as FQNEAQ (reference sequence). CDR3 residues: CASSLRGIAEAFF. As DNA, the CDR3 is TGTGCCAGCAGCTTACGGGGAATCGCTGAAGCTTTCTTT.

This clone was seen once. The rearrangement links TRBV5-1 to TRBJ2-2, with 9 bases identical to TRBD1. In germline, CDR1 is SGHRS, CDR2 YFSETQ. J gave up 6 bases and V 0 bases, and 9 bases lay outside the gene matches. CDR3 length equals 17 residues. The CDR3 DNA reads as TGCGCCAGCAGCTTGGGACAAACAGGGGGCGCCTCCGGGGAGCTGTTTTTT. It is translated as CASSLGQTGGASGELFF.

The CDR3 is CASSLSTGGNNEQFF. The DNA of the CDR3 is TGTGCCAGCAGCTTAAGTACGGGTGGAAACAATGAGCAGTTCTTC. The V and J genes are TRBV11-3 and TRBJ2-1; no firm D call. Germline assignment: CDR1 SGHNT and CDR2 YENEEA. Trimming removed 2 bases from V and 5 bases from J, with 13 bases in between. The CDR3 is 15 amino acids.

This rearrangement joins TRBV5-1 to TRBJ1-2, with TRBD1 matching over 7 bases. J lost 11 bases, V lost 4 bases, and 11 bases had no gene match. The germline gives CDR1 SGHRS, CDR2 YFSETQ. This CDR3 contains 13 residues. The CDR3 region is CASSIGPGTAYTF. The CDR3 bases are TGCGCCAGCAGCATAGGACCCGGGACAGCTTACACCTTC.

This chain links TRBV7-9 with TRBJ2-1; no reliable D call. Per germline, CDR1 SEHNR and CDR2 FQNEAQ (reference sequence). The CDR3 contains 14 residues. The V gene lost 6 bases and the J gene lost 3 bases, with 12 bases spanning the gap. Here the CDR3 DNA reads TGTGCCAGCAGTTCACTACTAATCTACAATGAGCAGTTCTTC. This translates into CASSSLLIYNEQFF. Full variable domain (rest looked up from reference TRBV7-9 and TRBJ2-1): DTGVSQNPRHKITKRGQNVTFRCDPISEHNRLYWYRQTLGQGPEFLTYFQNEAQLEKSRLLSDRFSAERPKGSFSTLEIQRTEQGDSAMYLCASSSLLIYNEQFFGPGTRLTVL.

This chain connects TRBV4-2 to TRBJ1-6; unclear D gene. The CDR3 consists of 16 residues. Trimming removed 4 bases at V and 5 bases at J, with 15 bases between. CDR1 and CDR2 (germline): LGHNA, YNFKEQ. The chain's CDR3 is CASSRDRSSDNSPLHF. CDR3 bases: TGTGCCAGCAGCCGTGACCGGTCCAGCGATAATTCACCCCTCCACTTT.

V usage is TRBV19 and J usage is TRBJ1-2, with D possibly being TRBD1 (6 bases). V lost 8 bases and J lost 4, with 14 bases in between. The CDR3 contains 13 residues. Looked up from germline, CDR1 is LNHDA and CDR2 is SQIVND (reference sequence). The CDR3 nucleotides are TGTGCCAGTGCAGGGGAGGGGTCCTATGGCTACACCTTC. This encodes CASAGEGSYGYTF.

V and J are TRBV2 and TRBJ1-5; 9 nucleotides line up with TRBD1. The J segment lost 2 bases and the V segment lost 5 bases, leaving 1 base of the junction unmatched. The CDR3 has 14 residues. Germline assignment: CDR1 SNHLY and CDR2 FYNNEI. In DNA form, the CDR3 reads TGTGCCAGCAGTTGGACAGGGGGCAATCAGCCCCAGCATTTT. This codes for CASSWTGGNQPQHF.

The V gene is TRBV7-2, the J gene TRBJ1-1; D perhaps matches TRBD1 (6 bases). Between the trimmed V and J ends, which lost 4 bases and 9 bases, there was a span of 15 bases. The CDR3 length is 13 residues. From germline, CDR1 is SGHTA and CDR2 FQGNSA. The CDR3 DNA is TGTGCCAGCAGCTCCAAAGGACAGACCCAAGCTTTCTTT. Residues: CASSSKGQTQAFF.

The V and J genes are TRBV5-4 and TRBJ1-6; D gene unclear. V dropped 0 bases and J dropped 6 bases, with 10 bases sitting between them. The CDR3 spans 15 residues. Germline V gives CDR1 SGHNT, CDR2 YYREEE (reference sequence). CDR3 nucleotides: TGTGCCAGCAGCTTGGAATTGGGGAGTAATTCACCCCTCCACTTT. It yields the protein CASSLELGSNSPLHF.

The rearrangement uses TRBV6-5 and TRBJ2-7; 9 bases align to TRBD2. The J segment lost 0 bases and the V segment lost 2 bases, leaving 2 bases of the junction unmatched. Germline V lookup: CDR1 MNHEY, CDR2 SVGAGI. The CDR3 sequence is 15 residues long. As DNA, the CDR3 is TGTGCCAGCAGTTACCGGCGGGGGGGCTCCTACGAGCAGTACTTC. This gives the protein CASSYRRGGSYEQYF.